Shown below are 32 T cell receptor beta chains from a single sample sequenced in a study of cytomegalovirus exposure and HLA in healthy donors. In the PCR, 60 Vbeta and 13 Jbeta primers were used. Libraries were prepared by immunoSEQ multiplex PCR; TCRdb keeps only in-frame clonotypes and omits some of them. The sample includes approximately 190,000 clones, 81% of them seen just once. The specimen was PBMCs. All receptors derive from a man aged 40-50 years in good health and CMV-seropositive.

The rearrangement uses TRBV6-5 and TRBJ1-6; the D gene is possibly TRBD1 (5 bases). The CDR3 length is 14 residues. V was cut by 0 bases and J by 16 bases, with 16 bases left in between. Germline V gene data show CDR1 as MNHEY and CDR2 as SVGAGI. The CDR3 nucleotides read TGTGCCAGCAGTTACTCGGTTGGAGCGGGACGGCTCCACTTT. This encodes CASSYSVGAGRLHF.

The chain uses TRBV11-2 and TRBJ2-7; no reliable D call. Germline lookup yields CDR1 SGHAT and CDR2 FQNNGV. The CDR3 length is 15 residues. Trimming left V 4 bases short and J 6 bases short, with 19 bases between. The CDR3 nucleotides read TGTGCCAGCAGCTCTTACCGCCACTTGGTTTTCGAGCAGTACTTC. Translating it yields CASSSYRHLVFEQYF.

V gene TRBV11-2 combines with J gene TRBJ2-7; 7 bases match TRBD1. CDR3 size: 13 residues. Trimming at V came to 5 bases and at J to 3 bases, leaving 4 bases not matched to a gene. CDR1 and CDR2 from the germline V gene are SGHAT and FQNNGV. This chain's CDR3 is CASSHRQGYEQYF. The CDR3 DNA reads as TGTGCCAGCAGCCACAGACAGGGCTACGAGCAGTACTTC.

V and J are TRBV5-6 and TRBJ2-7; D possibly corresponds to TRBD1 (6 bases). The germline V gene has CDR1 SGHDT and CDR2 YYEEEE. V was cut by 7 bases and J by 3 bases, with 14 bases left in between. This CDR3 spans 13 amino acids. Here the CDR3 reads CASGLPDSYEQYF. The CDR3 DNA is TGTGCCAGCGGACTCCCGGACAGCTACGAGCAGTACTTC.

The J gene is TRBJ2-3, the V gene TRBV5-5, with a tentative D call TRBD1 (6 bases). Germline CDR1 reads SGHKS; CDR2 reads YYEKEE (reference sequence). This CDR3 has 17 residues. The V gene lost 3 bases and the J gene lost 1 base, with 18 bases spanning the gap. The CDR3 DNA follows: TGTGCCAGCAGCTCCAACAGGGCAAATACGGGCACAGATACGCAGTATTTT. Translation gives CASSSNRANTGTDTQYF.

This clone has just one count. The chain joins TRBV27 to TRBJ1-2; no firm D call. The germline V and J ends were trimmed by 5 bases and 8 bases, with 15 bases remaining between them. The CDR3 loop spans 13 amino acids. Germline V gene data show CDR1 as MNHEY and CDR2 as SMNVEV (reference sequence). The CDR3: CASSTYGSGGYTF. The DNA for the CDR3 is TGTGCCAGCAGTACCTACGGGTCTGGGGGCTACACCTTC.

CDR3 nucleotide sequence: TGTGCCAGCAGCCCCCAGGGGCCCCAAGAGACCCAGTACTTC. Its translation: CASSPQGPQETQYF. The chain is built from TRBV7-9 and TRBJ2-5; TRBD1 is a possible D gene (6 bases). Germline V lookup: CDR1 SEHNR, CDR2 FQNEAQ (reference sequence). V gave up 5 bases and J gave up 1 base, with 11 bases separating them. CDR3 length equals 14 residues. The full variable domain, in which reference TRBV7-9 and TRBJ2-5 provide the parts outside the CDR3, is DTGVSQNPRHKITKRGQNVTFRCDPISEHNRLYWYRQTLGQGPEFLTYFQNEAQLEKSRLLSDRFSAERPKGSFSTLEIQRTEQGDSAMYLCASSPQGPQETQYFGPGTRLLVL.

The rearrangement links TRBV6-6 to TRBJ1-6, with unresolved D. Germline V CDR1 and CDR2: MNHNY, SVGAGI (reference sequence). The CDR3 has 15 amino acids. V shed 3 bases and J shed 4 bases, with 10 bases lying between them. The CDR3 nucleotides read TGTGCCAGCAGTTATTCCGGGATGTATAATTCACCCCTCCACTTT. Translation gives CASSYSGMYNSPLHF.

The chain has TRBV19 and TRBJ1-2, with TRBD1 matching 8 bases. This CDR3 has 14 residues. The germline V gene encodes CDR1 LNHDA and CDR2 SQIVND (reference sequence). V lost 3 bases, J lost 7 bases, and 7 bases stayed unmatched. This CDR3 is CASSIRQGASGYTF. DNA of the CDR3: TGTGCCAGTAGTATCAGGCAGGGGGCCAGTGGCTACACCTTC.

This clone was seen only a few times. The rearrangement joins TRBV7-9 to TRBJ2-5, with D possibly TRBD1 on 6 matching bases. This CDR3 region has 16 residues. Germline CDR1 SEHNR, CDR2 FQNEAQ (reference sequence). The germline V and J ends were trimmed by 5 bases and 5 bases, with 21 bases remaining between them. In nucleotides, the CDR3 is TGTGCCAGCAGCCCCCATATCGGGCAGGGGAAGGAGACCCAGTACTTC. It is translated as CASSPHIGQGKETQYF.

The J gene is TRBJ2-7, the V gene TRBV7-2, with 7 bases matching TRBD1. V lost 1 base to trimming and J lost 4 bases; unmatched junction nucleotides: 7. Germline-derived CDR1 and CDR2 are SGHTA and FQGNSA. The CDR3 extends over 15 amino acids. CDR3 residues: CASSLGDSLSYEQYF. DNA of the CDR3: TGTGCCAGCAGCTTAGGGGACAGCCTGTCTTACGAGCAGTACTTC.

The rearrangement uses TRBV11-3 and TRBJ1-2; 7 bases line up with TRBD1. CDR1 is SGHNT and CDR2 is YENEEA in the germline V gene. J was trimmed by 3 bases and V by 5 bases; bases with no gene match: 9. This CDR3 spans 15 amino acids. The CDR3: CASSRGGGADYGYTF. The CDR3 coding sequence is TGTGCCAGCAGCAGAGGAGGGGGCGCGGACTATGGCTACACCTTC.

This clone has more than one count but fewer than ten. V is TRBV15 and J is TRBJ2-2; tentative D call: TRBD1 (6 bases). Per germline, CDR1 LNHNV and CDR2 YYDKDF (reference sequence). The V end lost 2 bases, the J end lost 1 base, and 8 bases lay between the germline ends. This CDR3 has 15 amino acids. The chain's CDR3 is CATSRQQGNTGELFF. In DNA, the CDR3 is TGTGCCACCAGCAGACAACAGGGGAACACCGGGGAGCTGTTTTTT.

V is TRBV6-8 and J is TRBJ1-2, with D possibly matching TRBD1 (5 bases). V lost 2 bases, J lost 2 bases, and 15 bases lay in between. The CDR3 is made up of 16 amino acids. CDR1 and CDR2 from the germline V gene are MNHGY and SAAAGT. The CDR3 loop is CASSYPEAGPNYGYTF. CDR3 bases: TGTGCCAGCAGTTACCCCGAGGCAGGGCCCAACTATGGCTACACCTTC.

The chain uses TRBV18 and TRBJ2-3; 11 bases map to TRBD2. The ends lost 3 bases at V and 3 bases at J; junction bases unmatched: 5. Per the germline V gene, CDR1 is KGHSH and CDR2 is LQKENI. The CDR3 contains 16 residues. CDR3 loop: CASSPLTSGVTDTQYF. In DNA form, the CDR3 reads TGTGCCAGCTCACCGCTGACTAGCGGGGTTACAGATACGCAGTATTTT.

The chain uses TRBV2 and TRBJ2-5; 8 bases line up with TRBD2. The germline V gene encodes CDR1 SNHLY and CDR2 FYNNEI. There are 16 residues in the CDR3. V gave up 7 bases and J gave up 0 bases; unmatched junction bases: 10. This chain's CDR3 is CASNFGGGGNQETQYF. CDR3 nucleotide sequence: TGTGCCAGCAACTTCGGGGGGGGAGGAAACCAAGAGACCCAGTACTTC.

The J gene is TRBJ2-5, the V gene TRBV28; a weak D match, TRBD2 (6 bases). V dropped 5 bases and J dropped 5 bases, with 12 bases sitting between them. Germline V gives CDR1 MDHEN, CDR2 SYDVKM. CDR3 size: 13 residues. CDR3 in amino acids: CASSPGGKETQYF. The DNA of the CDR3 is TGTGCCAGCAGTCCCGGAGGGAAGGAGACCCAGTACTTC.

V is TRBV6-5 and J is TRBJ2-2, with D tentatively TRBD1 (5 bases). The CDR3 has 15 amino acids. Germline V gene data show CDR1 as MNHEY and CDR2 as SVGAGI. V was shortened by 8 bases and J by 0 bases, with 13 bases between the two germline ends. CDR3 protein: CASRMGLANTGELFF. DNA for the CDR3: TGTGCCAGCCGTATGGGGCTGGCGAACACCGGGGAGCTGTTTTTT.

The chain combines TRBV11-3 with TRBJ2-5, with D maybe TRBD2 (6 bases). This CDR3 spans 14 amino acids. With 1 base removed from V and 3 bases from J, the gap between germline ends came to 9 bases. Looked up from germline, CDR1 is SGHNT and CDR2 is YENEEA. CDR3 DNA: TGTGCCAGCAGCTTAGTTCGGGGGAAAGAGACCCAGTACTTC. This translates into CASSLVRGKETQYF.

V gene TRBV11-2 combines with J gene TRBJ2-2; tentatively, D is TRBD1 (5 bases). Between the trimmed V and J ends, which lost 2 bases and 7 bases, there was a span of 8 bases. The V gene's germline CDR1 is SGHAT and CDR2 FQNNGV. The CDR3 length is 13 residues. The CDR3 region is CASSLPGFGELFF. CDR3 DNA: TGTGCCAGCAGCTTACCAGGGTTCGGGGAGCTGTTTTTT.

This chain links TRBV19 with TRBJ1-5; TRBD1 matches at 8 bases. Germline values: CDR1 LNHDA, CDR2 SQIVND (reference sequence). This CDR3 is 15 amino acids long. Unmatched junction bases numbered 7, after V lost 5 bases and J lost 4 bases. The CDR3 is CASSQGALRNQPQHF. The CDR3 bases are TGTGCCAGTAGTCAGGGGGCGCTTAGGAATCAGCCCCAGCATTTT.

This clone has a single count. The rearrangement uses TRBV11-3 and TRBJ2-1, with D possibly TRBD2 on 7 matching bases. Trimming shortened V by 5 bases and J by 12 bases, and 20 bases separated the two germline ends. The germline V gene encodes CDR1 SGHNT and CDR2 YENEEA. CDR3 length equals 14 residues. The CDR3 region is CASSEGTTSRGQFF. For the CDR3, the DNA is TGTGCCAGCAGCGAAGGGACTACCTCCAGGGGGCAGTTCTTC.

This clone was observed a few times. The chain carries TRBV4-3 and TRBJ2-4, with D maybe TRBD2 (6 bases). V was trimmed by 0 bases and J by 6 bases, leaving 15 bases between them. The CDR3 length is 16 residues. The germline gives CDR1 LGHNA, CDR2 YSLEER. The CDR3 coding sequence is TGCGCCAGCAGCCAAGAGAAGACCCTCGGGGGAAACATTCAGTACTTC. Encoded protein: CASSQEKTLGGNIQYF.

This chain links TRBV6-1 with TRBJ1-3; D call uncertain. This CDR3 has 13 residues. CDR1 is MNHNS, CDR2 SASEGT, per germline. The ends were cut back, 4 bases at V and 0 bases at J, with 4 bases in the middle. CDR3: CASSVISGNTIYF. In DNA form, the CDR3 reads TGTGCCAGCAGTGTCATCTCTGGAAACACCATATATTTT.

The CDR3 sequence: CAITPGQGGQETQYF. In DNA, the CDR3 is TGTGCCATCACCCCAGGACAGGGTGGCCAAGAGACCCAGTACTTC. This rearrangement joins TRBV10-3 to TRBJ2-5; 8 nucleotides match TRBD1. The CDR3 sequence is 15 residues long. The germline gives CDR1 ENHRY, CDR2 SYGVKD. The V segment lost 7 bases and the J segment 1 base; nucleotides outside the gene matches: 8.

The chain joins TRBV7-2 to TRBJ2-7; 7 positions agree with TRBD1. CDR1 is SGHTA, CDR2 FQGNSA, per germline. The CDR3 length is 15 residues. Trimming cost V 5 bases and J 5 bases; bases outside gene matches: 12. As DNA, the CDR3 is TGTGCCAGCAGCCATTCGACAGGGATTTCGGACGAGCAGTACTTC. Translating it yields CASSHSTGISDEQYF.

This clone was seen a single time. J is TRBJ2-2 and V is TRBV7-8; 7 bases are shared with TRBD1. The CDR3 runs 16 residues. With 1 base clipped from V and 6 bases from J, the junction kept 8 bases outside the gene matches. The germline CDR1 and CDR2 sequences are SGHVS and FQNEAQ. Here the CDR3 DNA reads TGTGCCAGCAGCTTAGTCCAAAGGGGGCTTCCCGGGGAGCTGTTTTTT. The encoded protein is CASSLVQRGLPGELFF.

This chain connects TRBV27 to TRBJ2-2; D possibly corresponds to TRBD2 (6 bases). Germline V gene sequence: CDR1 MNHEY, CDR2 SMNVEV (reference sequence). The CDR3 extends over 14 amino acids. V shed 11 bases and J shed 2 bases, with 15 bases lying between them. In nucleotides, the CDR3 is TGTGCCGCCTCCCGGAGGGAAAACACCGGGGAGCTGTTTTTT. Its protein product is CAASRRENTGELFF.

This chain connects TRBV7-6 to TRBJ1-1; the D gene is possibly TRBD1 (6 bases). Deletions cut 7 bases from V and 8 bases from J, with 14 bases between. CDR1 is SGHVS, CDR2 FNYEAQ, per germline. The CDR3 is made up of 12 amino acids. CDR3: CASTPIQGEAFF. DNA of the CDR3: TGTGCCAGCACCCCTATACAGGGCGAAGCTTTCTTT.

This clone has only a few counts. The J gene is TRBJ1-1, the V gene TRBV18; TRBD1 aligns across 7 bases. CDR1 is KGHSH, CDR2 LQKENI, per germline. CDR3 length: 15 residues. V lost 5 bases, J lost 0 bases, and 6 bases stayed unmatched. CDR3 amino acids: CASSEKQGLNTEAFF. In nucleotides, the CDR3 is TGTGCCAGCTCAGAGAAACAGGGGCTGAACACTGAAGCTTTCTTT.

The chain combines TRBV30 with TRBJ1-6; possible D gene TRBD1, 5 bases. The V gene's germline CDR1 is GTSNPN and CDR2 SVGIG (reference sequence). The CDR3 consists of 15 residues. The ends were cut back, 4 bases at V and 0 bases at J, with 10 bases in the middle. Here the CDR3 DNA reads TGTGCCTGGAACGGGGGGAGCTCCTATAATTCACCCCTCCACTTT. Amino acid sequence: CAWNGGSSYNSPLHF.

The chain combines TRBV6-5 with TRBJ1-5; 9 nucleotides match TRBD1. V lost 6 bases to trimming and J lost 4 bases; unmatched junction nucleotides: 7. This CDR3 region has 15 residues. Germline V gene data show CDR1 as MNHEY and CDR2 as SVGAGI. The CDR3 DNA follows: TGTGCCAGCAGCGCAGTGACAGGGGGAAATCAGCCCCAGCATTTT. It translates to CASSAVTGGNQPQHF.